This TCR beta chain appears in the sequencing data of a study of blood T cell repertoires in COVID-19. Study information: The origin of the acute and convalescent COVID-19 samples was the United States, Italy and Spain. PBMCs, B-cell-depleted T cells, or T cells provided the cDNA or gDNA that made up the material.

The junction had 7 bases not matched to a gene; V was cut back by 5 bases and J by 10 bases. This CDR3 comprises 14 residues. Germline V lookup: CDR1 SGHTA, CDR2 FQGNSA. Per the original data handling: Cell counts per sample came from amplifying reference gene primers. This table comes from immunoSEQ multiplex PCR, and its TCRdb copy is limited to in-frame clones, with some not included. The V and J calls and clone size were taken over from that table, and D and trimming were inferred from the DNA. The sample includes roughly 82,000 clones, 83% of them seen just once. The rearrangement joins TRBV7-2 to TRBJ2-1, with 11 bases aligning to TRBD2. The receptor's source is a woman aged 55-69 years with acute or convalescent COVID-19. The sequenced sample consisted of peripheral blood. The chain's CDR3 is CASSPLAGAGEQFF. The DNA of the CDR3 is TGTGCCAGCAGCCCACTAGCGGGGGCAGGGGAGCAGTTCTTC.